This T cell receptor (beta chain) is from a study of T cells in Graves' hyperthyroidism and ophthalmopathy. This clonotype was recorded at least ten times. From RNA transcripts, TCR beta CDR3 regions were amplified. The HTBI primer set was used in a first-round RT-PCR of the TCR CDR3. One entry per CDR3 protein, called by TCRdb with MiXCR from the multiplex PCR reads. The repertoire holds over 450,000 distinct CDR3 sequences, with 14% as singletons. Exclusions: uncontrolled infection, other autoimmune disease, pregnancy, lactation. The CDR3 covers 14 residues. The trim removed 6 bases at V and 3 bases at J, leaving 4 bases unmatched. Germline V gene data show CDR1 as KGHSH and CDR2 as LQKENI.

The chain combines TRBV18 with TRBJ2-5, with TRBD2 matching over 10 bases. This TCR was recovered from a woman under 30 with Graves' hyperthyroidism. Sequencing input: blood. CDR3 nucleotide sequence: TGTGCCAGCTCGGAAGGACTAGCGGAAGAGACCCAGTACTTC. Amino acid sequence: CASSEGLAEETQYF.